A selection of T cell receptor beta chains follows, all from one sample in a study of T cells in Graves' hyperthyroidism and ophthalmopathy. TCRdb reprocessed the multiplex PCR reads with MiXCR, giving one entry per CDR3 protein. The sample lists 600,000 or so distinct CDR3 sequences; 14% were seen once. The sequenced sample was blood. The receptors were gathered from a woman between 18 and 29 years old with Graves' ophthalmopathy. Both conserved end residues are part of each CDR3. D genes are given only for firm matches. Expanded clones are given a class, and other clones once, few, many or no size at all.

d_gene	v_gene	j_gene	abundance	CDR3nt	CDR3aa
.	TRBV7-8	TRBJ2-5	.	TGTGCCAGCAGCCTCCCCTCGGGGGTCCAAGAGACCCAGTACTTC	CASSLPSGVQETQYF
.	TRBV4-1	TRBJ2-7	few	TGCGCCAGCAGCCAAGCCACCCGGTACGAGCAGTACTTC	CASSQATRYEQYF
.	TRBV18	TRBJ1-2	.	TGTGCCAGCTCGTCAGGGGCAGGAAACTATGGCTACACCTTC	CASSSGAGNYGYTF
.	TRBV7-6	TRBJ1-4	many	TGTGCCAGCAGACACGCCGCGCAGGGTGATGAAAAACTGTTTTTT	CASRHAAQGDEKLFF
.	TRBV11-2	TRBJ2-2	many	TGTGCCAGCAGCAAAAGCACCGGGGAGCTGTTTTTT	CASSKSTGELFF
.	TRBV20-1	TRBJ1-5	few	TGCAGTGCTAGAGATAGGAGGCCCTCCGTGAGCAATCAGCCCCAGCATTTT	CSARDRRPSVSNQPQHF
.	TRBV28	TRBJ2-1	many	TGTGCCAGCAGTGTAGGGTGGACGCGGAACGAAGCCTACAATGAGCAGTTCTTC	CASSVGWTRNEAYNEQFF
TRBD2	TRBV19	TRBJ2-7	few	TGTGCCAGTAGTATATTAGCGGGAGACCCCTACGAGCAGTACTTC	CASSILAGDPYEQYF
.	TRBV4-2	TRBJ1-5	.	TGTGCCAGCAGCCAAGATATGGGGGGAACGGAGCCCCAGCATTTT	CASSQDMGGTEPQHF
TRBD2	TRBV24-1	TRBJ2-7	many	TGTGCCGTCGGGACTAGCGGGAGCTACGAGCAGTACTTC	CAVGTSGSYEQYF
TRBD1	TRBV6-1	TRBJ2-2	.	TGTGCCAGCAGTAATAACAGGGGGTGGACCGGGGAGCTGTTTTTT	CASSNNRGWTGELFF